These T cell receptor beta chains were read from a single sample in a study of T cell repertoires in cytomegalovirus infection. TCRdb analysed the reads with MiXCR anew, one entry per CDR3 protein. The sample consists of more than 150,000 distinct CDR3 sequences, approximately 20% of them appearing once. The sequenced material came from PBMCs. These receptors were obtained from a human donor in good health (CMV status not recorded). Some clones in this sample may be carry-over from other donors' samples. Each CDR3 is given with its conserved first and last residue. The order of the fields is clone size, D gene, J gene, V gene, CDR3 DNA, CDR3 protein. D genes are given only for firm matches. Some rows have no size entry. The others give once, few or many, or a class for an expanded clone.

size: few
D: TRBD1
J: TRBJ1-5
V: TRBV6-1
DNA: TGTGCCAGCAGGGGACAGGCTAGCAATCAGCCCCAGCATTTT
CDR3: CASRGQASNQPQHF

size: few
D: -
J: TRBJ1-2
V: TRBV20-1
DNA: TGCAGTGCTAGAGATAGCAGGGCAGGAAGTGGCTACACCTTC
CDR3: CSARDSRAGSGYTF

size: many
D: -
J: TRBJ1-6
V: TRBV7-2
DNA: TGTGCCAGCAGCGAACTCGTGAAATATCGAAATTCACCCCTCCACTTT
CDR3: CASSELVKYRNSPLHF

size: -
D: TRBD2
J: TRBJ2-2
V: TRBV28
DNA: TGTGCCAGCAGTCCCCCGACTAGCGGGAGTGTCGTAAACGGGGAGCTGTTTTTT
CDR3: CASSPPTSGSVVNGELFF

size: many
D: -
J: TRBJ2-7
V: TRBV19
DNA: TGTGCCAGTACCGACAGTTCGACCTACGAGCAGTACTTC
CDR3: CASTDSSTYEQYF

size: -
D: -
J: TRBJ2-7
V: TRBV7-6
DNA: TGTGCCAGCAGCCGAACAACAACAGGGTTGAGCGAGCAGTACTTC
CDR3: CASSRTTTGLSEQYF

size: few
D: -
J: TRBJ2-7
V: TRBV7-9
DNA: TGTGCCAGCAGCTCATCCCGTAGGGACTACGAGCAGTACTTC
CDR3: CASSSSRRDYEQYF

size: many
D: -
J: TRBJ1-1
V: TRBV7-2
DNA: TGTGCCAGCAGCCCCGGGCGAGGGGGAAAGGGGGCTTTCTTT
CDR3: CASSPGRGGKGAFF

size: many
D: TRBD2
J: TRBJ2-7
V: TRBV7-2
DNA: TGTGCCAGCAGCTCGGGACTAGCGGGAGGGCACTCCTTC
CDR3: CASSSGLAGGHSF

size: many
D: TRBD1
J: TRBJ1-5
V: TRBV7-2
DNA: TGTGCCAGCAGCCGGGGACAGGTCGCGGGGGATCAGCCCCAGCATTTT
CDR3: CASSRGQVAGDQPQHF

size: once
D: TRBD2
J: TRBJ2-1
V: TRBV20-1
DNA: TGCAGTGCTACGCTTGGAGCGGGGGAGGAGCAGTTCTTC
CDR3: CSATLGAGEEQFF

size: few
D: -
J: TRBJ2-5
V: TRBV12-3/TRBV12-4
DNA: TGTGCCAGCAGCCACCGGGACTTAAAAGAGACCCAGTACTTC
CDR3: CASSHRDLKETQYF

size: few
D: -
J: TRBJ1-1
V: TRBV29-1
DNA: TGCAGCGTTGGTGAAGGTAACACTGAAGCTTTCTTT
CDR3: CSVGEGNTEAFF

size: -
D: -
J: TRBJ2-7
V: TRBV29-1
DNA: TGCAGCGTTGCCTTGGTCAGGGGCCGTTCCTACGAGCAGTACTTC
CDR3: CSVALVRGRSYEQYF

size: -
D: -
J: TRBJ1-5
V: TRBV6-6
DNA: TGTGCCAGCAGTTACCTCCTGGACCCTCTGGAGCCCCAGCATTTT
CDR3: CASSYLLDPLEPQHF

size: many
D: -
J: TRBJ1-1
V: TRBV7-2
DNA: TGTGCCAGCAGCTTAGTAACCGGCACTGAAGCTTTCTTT
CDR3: CASSLVTGTEAFF

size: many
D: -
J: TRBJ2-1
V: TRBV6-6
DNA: TGTGCCACTTTGGAGACTCGGTCGAGCAAGGAGCAGTTCTTC
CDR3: CATLETRSSKEQFF

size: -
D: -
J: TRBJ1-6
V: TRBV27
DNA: TGTGCCAGCAGTTTATCGGGGACCCGTGGTGCCCTCCACTTT
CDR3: CASSLSGTRGALHF

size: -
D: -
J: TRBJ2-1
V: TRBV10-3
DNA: TGTGCCATCAGGGGGGCGTGGTCAGCAGAGCAGTTCTTC
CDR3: CAIRGAWSAEQFF

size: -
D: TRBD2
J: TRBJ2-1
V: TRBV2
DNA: TGTGCCAGCCTAGGGAGGGGGACTAGCGGCAACAATGAGCAGTTCTTC
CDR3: CASLGRGTSGNNEQFF

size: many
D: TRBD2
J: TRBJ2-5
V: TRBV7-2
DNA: TGTGCCAGCAACTTAGGGGGGGCGGGAGGAGAGACCCAGTACTTC
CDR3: CASNLGGAGGETQYF

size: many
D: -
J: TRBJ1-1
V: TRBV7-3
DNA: TGTGCCAGCAGCTTAGGCGTGGGAAGGGGCACTGAAGCTTTCTTT
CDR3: CASSLGVGRGTEAFF

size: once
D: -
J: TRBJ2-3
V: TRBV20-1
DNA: TGCAGTGCTAGAGAACCTCGTAGCACAGATACGCAGTATTTT
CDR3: CSAREPRSTDTQYF

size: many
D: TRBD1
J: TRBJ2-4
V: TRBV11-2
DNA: TGTGCCAGCAGCCCCAGGACAGGGGCCGAAAACATTCAGTACTTC
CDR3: CASSPRTGAENIQYF

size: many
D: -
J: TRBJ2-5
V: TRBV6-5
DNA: TGTGCCAGCAGTATTCTCGGCAGGGTGCAAGAGACCCAGTACTTC
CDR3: CASSILGRVQETQYF

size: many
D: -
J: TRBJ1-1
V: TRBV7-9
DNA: TGTGCCAGCAGCTTAGGGGGGACCGGCGCTGAAGCTTTCTTT
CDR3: CASSLGGTGAEAFF

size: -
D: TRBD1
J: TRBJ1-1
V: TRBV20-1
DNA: TGCAGTGCTGAGGGACAGGGCAACGCTGAAGCTTTCTTT
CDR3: CSAEGQGNAEAFF

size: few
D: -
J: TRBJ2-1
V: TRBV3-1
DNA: TGTGCCAGCAGCCAAGACAGCATCCCTTACAATGAGCAGTTCTTC
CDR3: CASSQDSIPYNEQFF

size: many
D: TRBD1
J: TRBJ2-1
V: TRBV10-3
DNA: TGTGCCATCTGGGGGGACAGGGATGAGCAGTTCTTC
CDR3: CAIWGDRDEQFF

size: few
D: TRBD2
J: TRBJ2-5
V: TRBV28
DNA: TGTGCCAGCGTGGGTACGTTGGGACTACTCCAAGAGACCCAGTACTTC
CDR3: CASVGTLGLLQETQYF

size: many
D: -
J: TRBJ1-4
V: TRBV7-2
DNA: TGTGCCAGCAAACGTAAAATCGACAGACTTAATGAAAAACTGTTTTTT
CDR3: CASKRKIDRLNEKLFF

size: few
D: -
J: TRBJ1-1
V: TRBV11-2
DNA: TGTGCCAGCAGCTTACTAGGGAGGACTGAAGCTTTCTTT
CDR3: CASSLLGRTEAFF

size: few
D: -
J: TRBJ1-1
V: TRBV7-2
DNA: TGTGCCAGCAGCTGGAGACAGACGAACACTGAAGCTTTCTTT
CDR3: CASSWRQTNTEAFF

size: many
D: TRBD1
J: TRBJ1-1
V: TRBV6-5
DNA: TGTGCCAGCAGTTACCGACAGGGACCTGAAGCTTTCTTT
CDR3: CASSYRQGPEAFF

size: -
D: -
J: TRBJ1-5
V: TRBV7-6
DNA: TGTGCCAGCAGCCCCGGGGCATCCAATCAGCCCCAGCATTTT
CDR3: CASSPGASNQPQHF

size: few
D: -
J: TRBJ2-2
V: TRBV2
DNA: TGTGCCAGCACCCCACCGGGTTTTTCCGGGGAGCTGTTTTTT
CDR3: CASTPPGFSGELFF

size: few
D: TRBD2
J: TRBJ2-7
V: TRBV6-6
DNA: TGTGCCAGCAGTCCCCTTAGCCGCGGGAGTACCTACGAGCAGTACTTC
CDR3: CASSPLSRGSTYEQYF

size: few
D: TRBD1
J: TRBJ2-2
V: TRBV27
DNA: TGTGCCAGCAGTCCTTTACAGGGGACGGGGGAGCTGTTTTTT
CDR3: CASSPLQGTGELFF

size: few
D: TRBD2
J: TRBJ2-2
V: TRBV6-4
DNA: TGTGCCAGCAGTCGCAACGCAGCGGGGGGGCCCGGGGAGCTGTTTTTT
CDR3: CASSRNAAGGPGELFF

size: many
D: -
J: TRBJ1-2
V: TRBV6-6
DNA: TGTGCCAGCAGTGCTGGGGGGGCGGCTGGCTACACCTTC
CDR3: CASSAGGAAGYTF

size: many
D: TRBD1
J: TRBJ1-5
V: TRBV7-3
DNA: TGTGCCAGCAGCATACAGGGGCTAGTCAATCAGCCCCAGCATTTT
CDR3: CASSIQGLVNQPQHF

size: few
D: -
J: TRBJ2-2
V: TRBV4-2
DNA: TGTGCCAGCAGCCAGGAAGCGGACACCGGGGAGCTGTTTTTT
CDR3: CASSQEADTGELFF

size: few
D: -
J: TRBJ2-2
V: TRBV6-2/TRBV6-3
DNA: TGTGCCAGCAGTTTTAAGTTGATCACCGGGGAGCTGTTTTTT
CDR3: CASSFKLITGELFF

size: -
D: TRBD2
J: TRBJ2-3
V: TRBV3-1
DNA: TGTGCCAGCAGCCAAGAAGGCGGGGGGGCCAGGTTAACGCAGTATTTT
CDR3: CASSQEGGGARLTQYF

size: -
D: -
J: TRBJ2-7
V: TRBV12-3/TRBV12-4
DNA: TGTGCCAGCAGTTTATCGCGTCGCGACGAGCAGTACTTC
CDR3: CASSLSRRDEQYF

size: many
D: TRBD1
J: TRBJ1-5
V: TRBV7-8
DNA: TGTGCCAGCAGCTTGTCACAGGGGCGCCAGCCCCAGCATTTT
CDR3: CASSLSQGRQPQHF

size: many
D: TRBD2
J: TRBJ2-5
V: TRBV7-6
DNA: TGTGCCAGCAGCCCCCTAGCGGGGGGGCATGAGACCCAGTACTTC
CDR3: CASSPLAGGHETQYF

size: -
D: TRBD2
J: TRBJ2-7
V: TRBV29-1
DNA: TGCAGCGCCAAGCGGGAGCAAAGCGAGCAGTACTTC
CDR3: CSAKREQSEQYF

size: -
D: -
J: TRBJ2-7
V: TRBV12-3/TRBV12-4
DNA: TGTGCCAGCAGTTTAAGTGGGGCACAGGGATCCTACGAGCAGTACTTC
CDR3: CASSLSGAQGSYEQYF

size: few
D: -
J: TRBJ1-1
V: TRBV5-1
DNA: TGCGCCAGCAGCTTGGTACATATGAACACTGAAGCTTTCTTT
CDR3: CASSLVHMNTEAFF

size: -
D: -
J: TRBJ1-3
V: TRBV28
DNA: TGTGCCAGCAGTTTCGGAGTGGGAAACACCATATATTTT
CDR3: CASSFGVGNTIYF

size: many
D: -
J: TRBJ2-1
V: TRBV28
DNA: TGTGCCAGCAGTTTACTCCGAATGGCCAATGAGCAGTTCTTC
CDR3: CASSLLRMANEQFF

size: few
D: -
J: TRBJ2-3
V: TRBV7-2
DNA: TGTGCCAGCAGCTTAGATGGGGGGAGATCAGATACGCAGTATTTT
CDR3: CASSLDGGRSDTQYF

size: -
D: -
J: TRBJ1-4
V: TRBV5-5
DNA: TGTGCCAGCAGCTTACGGGACACCCCTAATGAAAAACTGTTTTTT
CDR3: CASSLRDTPNEKLFF

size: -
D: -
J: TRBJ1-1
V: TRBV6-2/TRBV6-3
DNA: TGTGCCAGCAAGGACAGTTTGAACACTGAAGCTTTCTTT
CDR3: CASKDSLNTEAFF

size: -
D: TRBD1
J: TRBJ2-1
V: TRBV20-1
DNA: TGCAGTGCTCGCGGGACAGGGGACTACAATGAGCAGTTCTTC
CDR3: CSARGTGDYNEQFF

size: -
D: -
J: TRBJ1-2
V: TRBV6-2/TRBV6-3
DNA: TGTGCCAGCAGTTACTCGAAAAAGACAGAAGGAATCTATGGCTACACCTTC
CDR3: CASSYSKKTEGIYGYTF

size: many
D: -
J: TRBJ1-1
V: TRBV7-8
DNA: TGTGCCAGCAGCTTAGGTGGGGGGCCAGCTGAAGCTTTCTTT
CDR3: CASSLGGGPAEAFF

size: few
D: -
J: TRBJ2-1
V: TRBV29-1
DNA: TGCAGCGGGGGGGTCTACAATGAGCAGTTCTTC
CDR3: CSGGVYNEQFF